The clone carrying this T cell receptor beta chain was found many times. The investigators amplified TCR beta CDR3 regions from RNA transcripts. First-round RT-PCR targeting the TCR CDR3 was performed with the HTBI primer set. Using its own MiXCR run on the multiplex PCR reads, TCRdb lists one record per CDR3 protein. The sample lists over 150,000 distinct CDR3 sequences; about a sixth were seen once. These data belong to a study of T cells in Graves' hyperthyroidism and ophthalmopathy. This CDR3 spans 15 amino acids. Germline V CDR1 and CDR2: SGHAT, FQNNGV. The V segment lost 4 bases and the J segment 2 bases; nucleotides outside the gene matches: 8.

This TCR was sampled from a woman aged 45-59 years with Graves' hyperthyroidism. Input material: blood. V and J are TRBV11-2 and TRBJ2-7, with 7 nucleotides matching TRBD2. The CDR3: CASSSPGGSPYEQYF. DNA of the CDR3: TGTGCCAGCAGCTCCCCTGGCGGGAGCCCCTACGAGCAGTACTTC. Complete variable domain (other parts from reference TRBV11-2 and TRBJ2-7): EAGVAQSPRYKIIEKRQSVAFWCNPISGHATLYWYQQILGQGPKLLIQFQNNGVVDDSQLPKDRFSAERLKGVDSTLKIQPAKLEDSAVYLCASSSPGGSPYEQYFGPGTRLTVT.